This entry lists 13 T cell receptor beta chains sequenced from one sample in a study of blood T cell repertoires in COVID-19. The data were produced by immunoSEQ multiplex PCR, yet TCRdb's version contains in-frame clones alone and is incomplete. The sample records 79,000 or so clones, 80% to 90% being singletons. The sequenced sample was peripheral blood. Receptors originate from a human donor in a cohort sampled during active COVID-19.

The chain is built from TRBV5-1 and TRBJ1-1; TRBD1 matches at 7 bases. This CDR3 contains 14 residues. Per germline, CDR1 SGHRS and CDR2 YFSETQ. J was trimmed by 8 bases and V by 3 bases; bases with no gene match: 10. CDR3 protein: CASSSEGTVEEAFF. CDR3 in DNA: TGCGCCAGCAGCTCTGAGGGGACAGTGGAGGAAGCTTTCTTT.

In this sample, this clone turned up a few times. The V gene is TRBV6-2 or TRBV6-3, the J gene TRBJ1-5, with a tentative D call TRBD1 (6 bases). The CDR3 consists of 16 residues. V shed 0 bases and J shed 11 bases, with 20 bases lying between them. Per the germline V gene, CDR1 is MNHEY and CDR2 is SVGEGT. CDR3 sequence (DNA): TGTGCCAGCAGTTACTCCGTCCGGGACATTAAAATAGCCCAGCATTTT. It translates to CASSYSVRDIKIAQHF.

The chain links TRBV19 to TRBJ1-5; D is undetermined. Germline V gene data show CDR1 as LNHDA and CDR2 as SQIVND (reference sequence). The CDR3 spans 15 residues. Trimming stripped 6 bases from V and 4 bases from J, with 16 bases between. The CDR3 region has the DNA TGTGCCAGTAGGCCGGGAGGGCGAGGTAATCAGCCCCAGCATTTT. Encoded protein: CASRPGGRGNQPQHF.

The chain is built from TRBV9 and TRBJ2-1, with 10 bases fitting TRBD2. From germline, CDR1 is SGDLS and CDR2 YYNGEE. This CDR3 is built from 19 residues. The V gene end was trimmed by 0 bases and the J gene end by 0 bases; junction bases not matched to a gene: 9. CDR3 DNA sequence: TGTGCCAGCAGCGTAGGAGGGGTAGCGGGAGGAATCTCCTACAATGAGCAGTTCTTC. It is translated as CASSVGGVAGGISYNEQFF.

This clone was observed a few times. The chain carries TRBV7-2 and TRBJ1-5, with unresolved D. Trimming shortened V by 1 base and J by 0 bases, and 16 bases separated the two germline ends. Germline CDR1 reads SGHTA; CDR2 reads FQGNSA. This CDR3 region has 18 residues. The CDR3 DNA is TGTGCCAGCAGCTTAGGTCGAGGAGGATATTATAGCAATCAGCCCCAGCATTTT. Its translation is CASSLGRGGYYSNQPQHF.

V gene TRBV7-2 combines with J gene TRBJ1-6, with TRBD1 matching 7 bases. Trimming took 6 bases from V and 9 from J; bases not matched to a gene: 11. The CDR3 totals 15 residues. CDR1 and CDR2 from the germline V gene are SGHTA and FQGNSA. The CDR3 here is CASREGAMGTSPLHF. CDR3 DNA: TGTGCCAGCAGGGAGGGGGCCATGGGAACTTCACCCCTCCACTTT.

The chain uses TRBV7-8 and TRBJ2-2, with D hard to call. This CDR3 comprises 16 residues. Germline CDR1 and CDR2: SGHVS and FQNEAQ. The ends were cut back, 1 base at V and 0 bases at J, with 9 bases in the middle. For the CDR3, the DNA is TGTGCCAGCAGCTTAGGCTCAGGTTCGAACACCGGGGAGCTGTTTTTT. Translation: CASSLGSGSNTGELFF.

The CDR3 DNA reads as TGTGCCAGCACTTGGTCCGGCACTGAAGCTTTCTTT. This sequence encodes CASTWSGTEAFF. The chain is built from TRBV11-3 and TRBJ1-1; the D is unclear. CDR3 length equals 12 residues. CDR1 is SGHNT and CDR2 is YENEEA in the germline V gene. The V end was cut by 7 bases, the J end by 4 bases, with 10 bases between.

This CDR3 reads CASSQTGTSGIEQFF. The CDR3 nucleotides are TGCGCCAGCAGCCAAACCGGGACTAGCGGGATAGAGCAGTTCTTC. The genes are TRBV4-1 and TRBJ2-1, with TRBD2 matching over 13 bases. The CDR3 runs 15 residues. Per germline, CDR1 MGHRA and CDR2 YSYEKL. V lost 2 bases to trimming and J lost 10 bases; unmatched junction nucleotides: 5.

V usage is TRBV9 and J usage is TRBJ2-2, with TRBD1 matching over 7 bases. The CDR3 is made up of 17 amino acids. CDR1 is SGDLS and CDR2 is YYNGEE in the germline V gene. The V and J ends lost 4 bases and 6 bases, in that order; junction bases with no gene match: 15. DNA for the CDR3: TGTGCCAGCAGCCCGCCCAGGACAGGTCTGGAAGCCGGGGAGCTGTTTTTT. Translation: CASSPPRTGLEAGELFF.

The chain links TRBV28 to TRBJ1-1; the match to TRBD1 covers 8 bases. Germline CDR1 MDHEN, CDR2 SYDVKM. This CDR3 contains 15 residues. J gave up 1 base and V 5 bases, and 6 bases lay outside the gene matches. The CDR3 region is CASSTLQGGNTEAFF. The CDR3 coding sequence is TGTGCCAGCAGTACCCTACAGGGGGGGAACACTGAAGCTTTCTTT.

The V and J genes are TRBV30 and TRBJ2-5, with D hard to call. The CDR3 is 12 amino acids. From germline, CDR1 is GTSNPN and CDR2 SVGIG (reference sequence). Trimming cost V 4 bases and J 2 bases, with 8 bases left between them. CDR3 coding DNA: TGTGCCTGGACCCCCAGTCAAGAGACCCAGTACTTC. It is translated as CAWTPSQETQYF.

The chain joins TRBV2 to TRBJ1-1; D uncertain. Trimming shortened V by 2 bases and J by 1 base, and 8 bases separated the two germline ends. Germline loops: CDR1 SNHLY, CDR2 FYNNEI. The CDR3 totals 14 residues. In nucleotides, the CDR3 is TGTGCCAGCAGTGAACTTGGCGGGAACACTGAAGCTTTCTTT. Its protein product is CASSELGGNTEAFF. The full variable domain, completed using reference TRBV2 and TRBJ1-1, is EPEVTQTPSHQVTQMGQEVILRCVPISNHLYFYWYRQILGQKVEFLVSFYNNEISEKSEIFDDQFSVERPDGSNFTLKIRSTKLEDSAMYFCASSELGGNTEAFFGQGTRLTVV.